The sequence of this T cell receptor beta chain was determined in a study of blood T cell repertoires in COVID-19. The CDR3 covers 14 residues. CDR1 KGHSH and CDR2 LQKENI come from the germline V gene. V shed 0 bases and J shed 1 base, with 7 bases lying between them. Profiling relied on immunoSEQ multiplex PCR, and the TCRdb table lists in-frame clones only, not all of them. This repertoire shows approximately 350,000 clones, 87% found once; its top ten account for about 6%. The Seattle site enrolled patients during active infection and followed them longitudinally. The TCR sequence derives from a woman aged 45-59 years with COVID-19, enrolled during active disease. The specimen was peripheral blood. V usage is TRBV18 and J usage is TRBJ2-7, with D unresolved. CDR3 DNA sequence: TGTGCCAGCTCACCACCGGCAAATTCCTACGAGCAGTACTTC. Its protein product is CASSPPANSYEQYF.